These T cell receptor beta chains were read from a single sample in a study of cytomegalovirus exposure and HLA in healthy donors. The repertoire was sequenced with immunoSEQ multiplex PCR; TCRdb's copy has only in-frame clones and lacks some. This sample carries 130,000 to 150,000 clones, around 70% of them seen once, and the ten largest clones take roughly 2%. The source material was PBMCs. These TCRs come from a middle-aged man in good health and CMV-seronegative. The conserved cysteine and the conserved F or W are not part of the CDR3 here. The order of the fields is V gene, J gene, clone size, CDR3 protein. Not every row has a clone size; where given, it reads once, few, many or a size class.

TRBV6-1,TRBJ2-7,many,ATNRLAEHYEQY
TRBV10-1,TRBJ2-3,.,ASSRDRGTDTQY
TRBV5-1,TRBJ2-3,.,ASSLDSLTDTQY
TRBV28,TRBJ2-7,once,ASSFGRASEQY
TRBV5-6,TRBJ2-5,.,ASSFLGSPKEETQY
TRBV9,TRBJ1-2,.,ASSSPDNFNYGYT
TRBV9,TRBJ2-6,few,ASSKATPGANVLT
TRBV29-1,TRBJ1-1,.,SVEEPRGTEAF
TRBV27,TRBJ1-6,.,ASALHMGPLLSPLH
TRBV7-9,TRBJ2-7,.,SSSKWDSKGEQY
TRBV7-6,TRBJ2-3,once,ASSFDRGTDTQY
TRBV18,TRBJ2-5,.,ASSPGEGTQY
TRBV23-1,TRBJ2-7,.,ASSHSLAGEAYEQY
TRBV5-1,TRBJ2-2,.,ASRPTGNTGELF
TRBV6-6,TRBJ1-4,few,ASSSRALGGNEKLF
TRBV27,TRBJ2-3,.,ASSLLADIYTDTQY
TRBV7-9,TRBJ2-1,few,ASSSFRRKQESSYNEQF
TRBV6-5,TRBJ2-1,.,ASRRSGGPNEQF
TRBV6-5,TRBJ1-2,.,ASSYRRSGGYT
TRBV19,TRBJ2-1,few,ASTQWGGSSYNEQF
TRBV6-1,TRBJ2-3,many,ASSEVGRLVTDTQY
TRBV6-4,TRBJ1-3,few,ASREDRVAERAGNTIY
TRBV7-2,TRBJ2-7,.,ASSLGVTVGEQY
TRBV4-3,TRBJ1-2,.,ASSQDGYGYT
TRBV30,TRBJ2-7,.,ARTSGTYEQY
TRBV19,TRBJ1-1,.,ASSVTGAHTEAF
TRBV28,TRBJ2-7,.,ASTPGQGYEQY
TRBV28,TRBJ2-3,.,ASSSAGTRWGTDTQY
TRBV4-1,TRBJ2-1,.,ASSHPGQGFNEQF
TRBV19,TRBJ2-7,.,ASSLSVYEQY
TRBV28,TRBJ1-2,.,ASSLKSNGGYT
TRBV5-1,TRBJ1-1,.,ASSSQGGTEAF
TRBV28,TRBJ2-2,.,ASRPGLAGVELF
TRBV7-8,TRBJ1-1,.,ASSLAPYYPTEAF
TRBV6-4,TRBJ2-3,.,ASSDRAGAGNTQY
TRBV6-1,TRBJ2-1,.,ASSTYSVGHNEQF
TRBV5-1,TRBJ1-1,once,ASSFGGNTEAF